Described below is a single T cell receptor beta chain sequence and its context. Its antigen is not identified. The table came from immunoSEQ multiplex PCR; TCRdb's copy has only in-frame clones and leaves some out. The top ten clones hold about 8.5% of a sample with roughly 59,000 clones, roughly 76% of them seen once. CDR1 MNHNY and CDR2 SVGAGI come from the germline V gene (reference sequence). The CDR3 runs 13 residues. The V and J ends lost 5 bases and 6 bases respectively, with 13 bases between them. The sample belongs to a study of radiotherapy plus CTLA-4 blockade in lung cancer. General study results and limits: Early clonal dynamics of blood T cells, together with interferon-beta, were reported as the best response predictor.

The chain combines TRBV6-6 with TRBJ1-2, with D perhaps TRBD1 (6 bases). The TCR originated in a human donor with non-small cell lung cancer whose response to radiotherapy plus ipilimumab could not be evaluated. The sequenced sample was peripheral blood, obtained from a patient treated with radiotherapy plus ipilimumab. The CDR3 is CASSAQGGNGYTF. In DNA form, the CDR3 reads TGTGCCAGCAGTGCACAGGGAGGGAATGGCTACACCTTC.